The sequence of this T cell receptor beta chain was determined in a study of T cell changes during pregnancy in multiple sclerosis. Profiling relied on immunoSEQ multiplex PCR, and the TCRdb table lists in-frame clones only, not all of them. The table lists around 69,000 clones, 90% of them singletons. The CDR3 length is 16 residues. The germline gives CDR1 LGHNT, CDR2 FRNRAP. The V and J ends lost 6 bases and 3 bases, in that order; junction bases with no gene match: 14. In its sample, this clone was seen once. The sample was peripheral blood, taken in the second trimester of pregnancy. This TCR derives from a female donor in good health, enrolled as a control in a pregnancy study. The J gene is TRBJ2-7, the V gene TRBV12-5; 7 bases align to TRBD1. The chain's CDR3 is CASGEKPGQPFYEQYF. CDR3 DNA: TGTGCTAGTGGGGAAAAACCGGGACAGCCCTTCTACGAGCAGTACTTC.